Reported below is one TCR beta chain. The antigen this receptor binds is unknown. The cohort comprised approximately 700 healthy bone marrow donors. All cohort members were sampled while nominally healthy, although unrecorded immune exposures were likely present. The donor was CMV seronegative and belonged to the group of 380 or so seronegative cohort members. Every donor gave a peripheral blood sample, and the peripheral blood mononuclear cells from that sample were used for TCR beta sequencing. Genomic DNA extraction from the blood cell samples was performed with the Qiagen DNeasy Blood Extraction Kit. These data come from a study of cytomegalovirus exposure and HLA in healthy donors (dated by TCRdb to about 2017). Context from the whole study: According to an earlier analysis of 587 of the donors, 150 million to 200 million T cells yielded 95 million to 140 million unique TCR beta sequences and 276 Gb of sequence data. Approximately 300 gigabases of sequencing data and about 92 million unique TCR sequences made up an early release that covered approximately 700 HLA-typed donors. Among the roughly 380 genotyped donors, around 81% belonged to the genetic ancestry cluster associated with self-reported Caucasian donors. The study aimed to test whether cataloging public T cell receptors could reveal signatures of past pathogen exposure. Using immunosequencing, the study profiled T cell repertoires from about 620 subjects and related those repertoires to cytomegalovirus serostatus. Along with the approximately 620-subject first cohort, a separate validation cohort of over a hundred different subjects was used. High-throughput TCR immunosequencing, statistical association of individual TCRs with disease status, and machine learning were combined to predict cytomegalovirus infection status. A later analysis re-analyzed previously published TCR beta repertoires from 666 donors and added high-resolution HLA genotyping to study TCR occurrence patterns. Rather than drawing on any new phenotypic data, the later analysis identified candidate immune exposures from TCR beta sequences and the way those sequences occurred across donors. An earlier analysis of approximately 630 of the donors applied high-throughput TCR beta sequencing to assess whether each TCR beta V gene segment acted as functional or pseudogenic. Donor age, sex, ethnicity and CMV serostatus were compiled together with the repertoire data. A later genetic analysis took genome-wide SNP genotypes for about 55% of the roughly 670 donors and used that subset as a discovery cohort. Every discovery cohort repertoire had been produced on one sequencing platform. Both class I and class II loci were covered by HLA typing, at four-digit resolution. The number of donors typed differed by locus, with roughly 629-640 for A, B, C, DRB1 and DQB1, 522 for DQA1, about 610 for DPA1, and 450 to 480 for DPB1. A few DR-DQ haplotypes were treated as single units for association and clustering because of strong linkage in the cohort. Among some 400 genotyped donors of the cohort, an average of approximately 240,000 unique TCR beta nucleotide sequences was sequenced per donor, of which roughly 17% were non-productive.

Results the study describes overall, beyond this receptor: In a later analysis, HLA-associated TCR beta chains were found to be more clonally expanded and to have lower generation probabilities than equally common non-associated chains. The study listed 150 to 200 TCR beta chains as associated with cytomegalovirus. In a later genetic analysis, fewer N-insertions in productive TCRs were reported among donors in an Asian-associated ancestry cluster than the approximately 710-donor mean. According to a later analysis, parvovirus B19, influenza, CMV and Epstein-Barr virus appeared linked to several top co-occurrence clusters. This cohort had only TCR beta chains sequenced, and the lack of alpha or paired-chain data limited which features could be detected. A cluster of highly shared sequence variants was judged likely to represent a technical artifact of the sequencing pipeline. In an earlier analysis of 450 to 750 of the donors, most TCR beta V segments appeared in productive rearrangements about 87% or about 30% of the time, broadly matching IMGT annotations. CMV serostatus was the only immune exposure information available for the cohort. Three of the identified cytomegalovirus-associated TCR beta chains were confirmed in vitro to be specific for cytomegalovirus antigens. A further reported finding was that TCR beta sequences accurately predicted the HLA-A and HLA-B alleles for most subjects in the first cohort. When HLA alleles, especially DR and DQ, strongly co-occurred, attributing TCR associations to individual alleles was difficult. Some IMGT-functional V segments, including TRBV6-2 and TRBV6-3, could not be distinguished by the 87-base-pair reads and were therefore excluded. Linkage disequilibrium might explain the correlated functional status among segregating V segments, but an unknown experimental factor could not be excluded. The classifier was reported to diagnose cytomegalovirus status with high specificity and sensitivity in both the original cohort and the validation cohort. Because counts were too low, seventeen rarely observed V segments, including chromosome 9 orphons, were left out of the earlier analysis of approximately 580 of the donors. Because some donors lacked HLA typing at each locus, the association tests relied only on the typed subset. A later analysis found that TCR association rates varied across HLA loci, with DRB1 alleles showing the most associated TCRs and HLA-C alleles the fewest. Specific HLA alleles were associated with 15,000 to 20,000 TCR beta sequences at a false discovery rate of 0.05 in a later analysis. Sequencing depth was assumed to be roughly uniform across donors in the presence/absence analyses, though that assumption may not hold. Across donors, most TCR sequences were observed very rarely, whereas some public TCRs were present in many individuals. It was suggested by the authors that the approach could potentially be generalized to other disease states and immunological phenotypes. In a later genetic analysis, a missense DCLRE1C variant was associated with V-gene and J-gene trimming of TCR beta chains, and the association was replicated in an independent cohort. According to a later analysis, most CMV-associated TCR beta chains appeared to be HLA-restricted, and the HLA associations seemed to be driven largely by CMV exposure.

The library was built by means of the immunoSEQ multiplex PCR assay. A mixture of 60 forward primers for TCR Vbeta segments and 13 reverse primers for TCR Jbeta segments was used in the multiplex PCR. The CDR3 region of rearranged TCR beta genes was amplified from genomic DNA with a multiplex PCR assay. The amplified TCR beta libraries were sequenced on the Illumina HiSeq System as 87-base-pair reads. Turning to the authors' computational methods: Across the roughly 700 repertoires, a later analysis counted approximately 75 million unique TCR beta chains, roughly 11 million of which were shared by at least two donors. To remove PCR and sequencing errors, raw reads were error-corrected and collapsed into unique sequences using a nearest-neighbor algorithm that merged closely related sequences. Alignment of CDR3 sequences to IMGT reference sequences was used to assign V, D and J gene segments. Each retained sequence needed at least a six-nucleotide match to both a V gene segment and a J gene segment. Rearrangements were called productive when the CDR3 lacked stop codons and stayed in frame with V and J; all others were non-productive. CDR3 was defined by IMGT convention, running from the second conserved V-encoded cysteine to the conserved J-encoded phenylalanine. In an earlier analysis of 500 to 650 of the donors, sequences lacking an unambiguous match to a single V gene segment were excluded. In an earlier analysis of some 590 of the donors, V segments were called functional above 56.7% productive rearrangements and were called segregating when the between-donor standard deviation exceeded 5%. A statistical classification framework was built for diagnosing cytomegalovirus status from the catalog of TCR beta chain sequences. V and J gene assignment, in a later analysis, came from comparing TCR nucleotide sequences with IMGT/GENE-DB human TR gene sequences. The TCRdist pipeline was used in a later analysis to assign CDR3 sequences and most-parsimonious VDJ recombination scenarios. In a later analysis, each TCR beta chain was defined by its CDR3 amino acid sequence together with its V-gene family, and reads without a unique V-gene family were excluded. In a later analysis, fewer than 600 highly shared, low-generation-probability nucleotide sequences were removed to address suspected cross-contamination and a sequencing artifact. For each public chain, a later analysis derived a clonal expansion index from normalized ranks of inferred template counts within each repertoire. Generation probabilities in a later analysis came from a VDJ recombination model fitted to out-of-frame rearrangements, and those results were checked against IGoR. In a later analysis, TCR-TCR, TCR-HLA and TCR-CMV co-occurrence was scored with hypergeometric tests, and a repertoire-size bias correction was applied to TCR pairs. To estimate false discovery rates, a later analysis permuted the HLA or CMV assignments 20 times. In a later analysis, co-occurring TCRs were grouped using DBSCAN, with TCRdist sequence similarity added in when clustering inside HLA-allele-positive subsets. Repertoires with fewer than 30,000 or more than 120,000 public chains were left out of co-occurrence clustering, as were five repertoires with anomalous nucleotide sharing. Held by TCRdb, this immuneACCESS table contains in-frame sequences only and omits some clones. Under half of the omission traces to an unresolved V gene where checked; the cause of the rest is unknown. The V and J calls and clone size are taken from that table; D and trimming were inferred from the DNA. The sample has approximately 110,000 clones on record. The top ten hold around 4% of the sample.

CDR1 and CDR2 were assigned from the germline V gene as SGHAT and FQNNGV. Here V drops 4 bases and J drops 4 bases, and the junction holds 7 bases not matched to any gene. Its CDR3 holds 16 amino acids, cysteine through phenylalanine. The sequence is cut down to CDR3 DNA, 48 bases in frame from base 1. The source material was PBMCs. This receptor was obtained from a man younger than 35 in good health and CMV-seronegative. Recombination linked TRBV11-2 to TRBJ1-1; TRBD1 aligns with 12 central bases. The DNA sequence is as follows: TGTGCCAGCAGCTCATTACGGGACAGGGGGCCCACTGAAGCTTTCTTT. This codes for CASSSLRDRGPTEAFF.